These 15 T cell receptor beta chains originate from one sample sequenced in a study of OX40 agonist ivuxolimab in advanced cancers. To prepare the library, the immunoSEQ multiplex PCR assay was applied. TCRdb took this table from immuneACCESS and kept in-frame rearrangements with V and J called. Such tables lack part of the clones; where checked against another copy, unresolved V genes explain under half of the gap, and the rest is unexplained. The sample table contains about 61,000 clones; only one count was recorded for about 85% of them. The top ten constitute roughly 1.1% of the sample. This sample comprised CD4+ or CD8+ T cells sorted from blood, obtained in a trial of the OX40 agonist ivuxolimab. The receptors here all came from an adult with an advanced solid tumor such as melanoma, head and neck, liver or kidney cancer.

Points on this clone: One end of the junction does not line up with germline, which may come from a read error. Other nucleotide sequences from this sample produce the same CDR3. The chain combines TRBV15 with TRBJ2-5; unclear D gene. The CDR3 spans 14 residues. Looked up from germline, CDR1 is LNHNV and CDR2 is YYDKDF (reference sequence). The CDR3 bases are TGTGCCACCAGCAGAGATCGGGCAGAAGAGACTCAGTACTTC. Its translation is CATSRDRAEETQYF.

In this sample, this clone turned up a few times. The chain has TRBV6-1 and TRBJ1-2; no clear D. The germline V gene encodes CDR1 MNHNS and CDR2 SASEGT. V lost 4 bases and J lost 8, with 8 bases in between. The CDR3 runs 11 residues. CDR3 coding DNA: TGTGCCAGCAGTGGATACTTCGGCTACACCTTC. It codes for CASSGYFGYTF.

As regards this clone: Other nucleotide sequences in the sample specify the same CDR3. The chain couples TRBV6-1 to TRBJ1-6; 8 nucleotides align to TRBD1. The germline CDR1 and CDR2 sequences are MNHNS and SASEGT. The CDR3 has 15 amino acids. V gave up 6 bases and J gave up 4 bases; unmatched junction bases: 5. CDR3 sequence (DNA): TGTGCCAGCAGAACGGACAGGGATTATAATTCACCCCTCCACTTT. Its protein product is CASRTDRDYNSPLHF.

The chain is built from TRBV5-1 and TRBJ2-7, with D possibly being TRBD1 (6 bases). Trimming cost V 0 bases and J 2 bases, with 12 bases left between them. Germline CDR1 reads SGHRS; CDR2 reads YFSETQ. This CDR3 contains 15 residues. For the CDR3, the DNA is TGCGCCAGCAGCTTGGCAGGGGTTTTACCCTACGAGCAGTACTTC. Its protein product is CASSLAGVLPYEQYF.

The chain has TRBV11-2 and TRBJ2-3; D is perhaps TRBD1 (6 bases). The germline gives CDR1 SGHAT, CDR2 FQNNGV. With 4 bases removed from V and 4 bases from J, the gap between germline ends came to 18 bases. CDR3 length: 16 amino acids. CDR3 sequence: CASSSRAQGRPDTQYF. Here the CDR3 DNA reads TGTGCCAGCAGCTCAAGGGCACAGGGCAGGCCAGATACGCAGTATTTT.

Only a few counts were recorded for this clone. The CDR3 loop reads CATSRGTGFNSPLHF. In nucleotides, the CDR3 is TGTGCCACCAGCAGAGGGACAGGGTTTAATTCACCCCTCCACTTT. The V gene is TRBV15, the J gene TRBJ1-6, with 8 bases fitting TRBD1. Losses at the gene ends were 1 base for V and 6 bases for J; bases not matched to a gene: 2. This CDR3 has 15 amino acids. Per the germline V gene, CDR1 is LNHNV and CDR2 is YYDKDF (reference sequence).

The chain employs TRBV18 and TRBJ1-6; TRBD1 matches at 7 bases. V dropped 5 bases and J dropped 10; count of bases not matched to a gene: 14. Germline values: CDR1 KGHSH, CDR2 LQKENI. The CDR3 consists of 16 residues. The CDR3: CASSRNPAAGGSPLHF. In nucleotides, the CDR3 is TGTGCCAGCTCAAGAAACCCGGCAGCAGGGGGATCACCCCTCCACTTT.

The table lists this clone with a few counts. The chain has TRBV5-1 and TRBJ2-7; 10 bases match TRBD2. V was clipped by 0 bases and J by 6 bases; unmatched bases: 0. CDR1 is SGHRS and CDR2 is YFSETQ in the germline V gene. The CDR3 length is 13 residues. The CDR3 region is CASSLERGGEQYF. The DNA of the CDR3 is TGCGCCAGCAGCTTGGAGCGGGGGGGCGAGCAGTACTTC. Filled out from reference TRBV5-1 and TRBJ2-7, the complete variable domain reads KAGVTQTPRYLIKTRGQQVTLSCSPISGHRSVSWYQQTPGQGLQFLFEYFSETQRNKGNFPGRFSGRQFSNSRSEMNVSTLELGDSALYLCASSLERGGEQYFGPGTRLTVT.

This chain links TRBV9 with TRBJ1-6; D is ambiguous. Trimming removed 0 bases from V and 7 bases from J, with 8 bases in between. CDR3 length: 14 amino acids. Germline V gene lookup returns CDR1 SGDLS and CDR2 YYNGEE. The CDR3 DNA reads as TGTGCCAGCAGCGTAGCGCCAGAAAATTCACCCCTCCACTTT. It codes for CASSVAPENSPLHF. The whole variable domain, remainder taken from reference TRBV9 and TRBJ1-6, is DSGVTQTPKHLITATGQRVTLRCSPRSGDLSVYWYQQSLDQGLQFLIQYYNGEERAKGNILERFSAQQFPDLHSELNLSSLELGDSALYFCASSVAPENSPLHFGNGTRLTVT.

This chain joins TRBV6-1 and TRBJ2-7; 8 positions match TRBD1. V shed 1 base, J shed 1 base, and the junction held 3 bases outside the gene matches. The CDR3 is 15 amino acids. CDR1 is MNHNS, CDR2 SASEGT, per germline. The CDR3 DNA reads TGTGCCAGCAGTGAAGAACAGGGGGTTTCCTACGAGCAGTACTTC. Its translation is CASSEEQGVSYEQYF.

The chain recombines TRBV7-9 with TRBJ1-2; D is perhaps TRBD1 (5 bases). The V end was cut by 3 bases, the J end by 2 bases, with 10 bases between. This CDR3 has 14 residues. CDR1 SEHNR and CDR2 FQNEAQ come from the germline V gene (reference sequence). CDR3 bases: TGTGCCAGCAGCTTGGGGCAGAGCAACTATGGCTACACCTTC. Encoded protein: CASSLGQSNYGYTF.

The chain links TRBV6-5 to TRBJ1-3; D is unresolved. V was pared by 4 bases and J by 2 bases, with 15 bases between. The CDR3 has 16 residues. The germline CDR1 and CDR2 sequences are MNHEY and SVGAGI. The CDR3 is CASSFYKPETGNTIYF. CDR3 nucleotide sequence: TGTGCCAGCAGTTTTTACAAGCCTGAGACTGGAAACACCATATATTTT.

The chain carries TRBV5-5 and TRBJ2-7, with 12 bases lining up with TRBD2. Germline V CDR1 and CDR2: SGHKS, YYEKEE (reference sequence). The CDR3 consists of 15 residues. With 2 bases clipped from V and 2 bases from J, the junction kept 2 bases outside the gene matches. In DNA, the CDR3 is TGTGCCAGCAGCTTTGGACTAGCGGGGACCTACGAGCAGTACTTC. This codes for CASSFGLAGTYEQYF.

CDR3 sequence (DNA): TGCGCCAGCAGCTTGGGGGGAGCAACCTACGAGCAGTACTTC. The encoded protein is CASSLGGATYEQYF. This rearrangement joins TRBV5-1 to TRBJ2-7; a possible D gene is TRBD2 (5 bases). V was pared by 0 bases and J by 2 bases, with 9 bases between. Germline V CDR1 and CDR2: SGHRS, YFSETQ. The CDR3 has 14 amino acids.

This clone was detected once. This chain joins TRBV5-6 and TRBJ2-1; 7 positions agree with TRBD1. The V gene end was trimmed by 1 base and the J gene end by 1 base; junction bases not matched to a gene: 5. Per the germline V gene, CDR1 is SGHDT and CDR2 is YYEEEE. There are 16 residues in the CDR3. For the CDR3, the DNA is TGTGCCAGCAGCTTGTCTGCCAGGGGGTCCTACAATGAGCAGTTCTTC. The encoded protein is CASSLSARGSYNEQFF.